Presented here are 3 T cell receptor beta chains from one specimen sequenced in a study of shared clonotypes between healthy human individuals. Produced via immunoSEQ multiplex PCR; TCRdb's table is partial and in-frame only. The sample carries 800,000 to 1,200,000 clones, 75% to 80% recorded once. The sample consisted of memory CD4+ T cells from PBMCs. Subset denoted: CD45RA-negative fraction. The origin of the receptors is a man in his late teens or twenties in good health. Some clones in this sample may be carry-over from other donors' samples.

The V gene is TRBV5-6, the J gene TRBJ2-1, with 10 bases identical to TRBD2. Germline CDR1 is SGHDT and CDR2 is YYEEEE. This CDR3 comprises 16 residues. The V gene end was trimmed by 0 bases and the J gene end by 4 bases; junction bases not matched to a gene: 4. The CDR3 reads CASSLGSGRGYNEQFF. The DNA of the CDR3 is TGTGCCAGCAGCTTGGGAAGCGGGAGGGGGTACAATGAGCAGTTCTTC.

This clone was recorded once. The J gene is TRBJ2-5, the V gene TRBV25-1; D is ambiguous. The CDR3 has 15 amino acids. The germline V and J ends were trimmed by 5 bases and 5 bases, with 18 bases remaining between them. Germline CDR1 MGHDK, CDR2 SYGVNS. The CDR3 spells CASSSGAGPQETQYF. For the CDR3, the DNA is TGTGCCAGCAGTTCAGGAGCAGGCCCTCAGGAGACCCAGTACTTC.

The chain recombines TRBV6-4 with TRBJ2-3; TRBD2 aligns across 7 bases. The CDR3 length is 18 residues. J lost 3 bases, V lost 3 bases, and 15 bases had no gene match. CDR1 and CDR2 from the germline V gene are MRHNA and SNTAGT. CDR3: CASSEGRGERDHTDTQYF. CDR3 nucleotides: TGTGCCAGCAGTGAGGGACGGGGGGAGCGGGACCATACAGATACGCAGTATTTT.